The rows below give T cell receptor beta chains drawn from one sample of a study of CD8+ T cells in alopecia areata. Measured with immunoSEQ multiplex PCR; TCRdb has only the in-frame clones, and not every one. The profile shows more than 200,000 clones, approximately 65% of them singletons. The sequencing used CD4+ T cells sorted from blood, collected at approximately week 45, from a patient treated with tofacitinib. Receptors were obtained from a human donor with alopecia areata. Each CDR3 is given with its conserved first and last residue. A D gene is named only where the DNA matches it firmly. For some rows the clone size is stated as once, few or many, or as a class when expanded; others skip it.

clone size	D gene	V gene	J gene	CDR3 DNA	CDR3 protein
.	TRBD1	TRBV10-3	TRBJ1-1	TGTGCCATCAGGAAGGGACAGGAGCCGAACACTGAAGCTTTCTTT	CAIRKGQEPNTEAFF
.	.	TRBV30	TRBJ1-1	TGTGCCTGGGGGAGGTCCCCCCAAGCGGCTTTCTTT	CAWGRSPQAAFF
.	.	TRBV29-1	TRBJ2-5	TGCAGCGTTGGCCTGGAAGCGACCCAGTACTTC	CSVGLEATQYF
.	.	TRBV7-2	TRBJ1-4	TGTGCCAGCAGCTTAGGCGTGTCGGCATCAACTAATGAAAAACTGTTTTTT	CASSLGVSASTNEKLFF
.	TRBD1	TRBV4-3	TRBJ2-7	TGCGCCAGCAGCCAAGCGAGTACAGGGGGGAACTACGAGCAGTACTTC	CASSQASTGGNYEQYF
once	TRBD1	TRBV7-9	TRBJ1-1	TGTGCCAGCAGCCGGACAGGGGAGAGTTATACTGAAGCTTTCTTT	CASSRTGESYTEAFF
.	.	TRBV29-1	TRBJ1-1	TGCAGCGTTCATAACACCCTTGAAGCTTTCTTT	CSVHNTLEAFF
.	TRBD1	TRBV19	TRBJ2-7	TGTGCCAGTAGTCCCGCGGACAGGAGATATTCCTACGAGCAGTACTTC	CASSPADRRYSYEQYF
few	TRBD1	TRBV11-2	TRBJ2-3	TGTGCCAGCAGCTCTGGGGACAGGGGCACAGATACGCAGTATTTT	CASSSGDRGTDTQYF
.	TRBD1	TRBV13	TRBJ1-1	TGTGCCAGCAGCACTCGACAGGGGGCAGGGAACACTGAAGCTTTCTTT	CASSTRQGAGNTEAFF
.	TRBD1	TRBV30	TRBJ1-2	TGTGCCTGCCCGGGACAGGGGTCCTATGGCTACACCTTC	CACPGQGSYGYTF
.	TRBD1	TRBV6-1	TRBJ1-1	TGTGCCAGCAGTTGGGACAGGGGGACTGAAGCTTTCTTT	CASSWDRGTEAFF
once	.	TRBV15	TRBJ1-5	TGTGCCACCAGCAGAGACAGGAATAGCAATCAGCCCCAGCATTTT	CATSRDRNSNQPQHF
few	.	TRBV2	TRBJ2-5	TGTGCCAGCAAGGGGGACGTCGGGGCCCAGTACTTC	CASKGDVGAQYF
.	TRBD2	TRBV29-1	TRBJ2-2	TGCAGCGTCTTAGCGGGAACGAACACCGGGGAGCTGTTTTTT	CSVLAGTNTGELFF
few	TRBD2	TRBV7-2	TRBJ2-7	TGTGCCAGCCAGATAGCGGGGCTGAGCGAGCAGTACTTC	CASQIAGLSEQYF
.	.	TRBV30	TRBJ1-1	TGTGCCTGGAGCCGGGACCGAGGGGGTGAAGCTTTCTTT	CAWSRDRGGEAFF
.	TRBD1	TRBV6-1	TRBJ2-1	TGTGCCAGCAGTGAACGCCAGGGGGCCTACAATGAGCAGTTCTTC	CASSERQGAYNEQFF
.	.	TRBV29-1	TRBJ1-2	TGCAGCGCCCTGCCCTCTGAGGTTTCGGACACCTTC	CSALPSEVSDTF
.	.	TRBV18	TRBJ2-1	TGTGCCAGCTCACCACCGCCGATTGAGTACAATGAGCAGTTCTTC	CASSPPPIEYNEQFF
.	.	TRBV29-1	TRBJ2-3	TGCAGCGTTGACCAGCCACTCGGGACAGATACGCAGTATTTT	CSVDQPLGTDTQYF
.	.	TRBV9	TRBJ2-7	TGTGCCAGCAGCGCGCAAGGACAGACGGAGCAGTACTTC	CASSAQGQTEQYF
.	.	TRBV10-3	TRBJ2-3	TGTGCCATCAGCCTCTCGACGGATACGCAGTATTTT	CAISLSTDTQYF
.	.	TRBV18	TRBJ1-2	TGTGCCAGCTCACCTGGGACGGACTATGGCTACACCTTC	CASSPGTDYGYTF
.	.	TRBV6-6	TRBJ1-2	TGTGCCGGTAACAGGGAAGGGGACTCTAACTATGGCTACACCTTC	CAGNREGDSNYGYTF
.	.	TRBV5-4	TRBJ2-1	TGTGCCAGCAGCCCAACAGCGGACAATGAGCAGTTCTTC	CASSPTADNEQFF
.	.	TRBV7-2	TRBJ2-6	TGTGCCAGCAGCTCCCGGGGAGGGGCCAACGTCCTGACTTTC	CASSSRGGANVLTF
.	.	TRBV20-1	TRBJ2-6	TGCAGTGGATTAGAATCGGGCGTCCTGACTTTC	CSGLESGVLTF
.	TRBD1	TRBV4-3	TRBJ2-7	TGCGCCAGCAGCCAAGATGTTGGGGGGACAGGGACCTACGAGCAGTACTTC	CASSQDVGGTGTYEQYF
.	TRBD1	TRBV13	TRBJ2-7	TGTGCCAGCAGCGGACAGGGCGGCCACGAGCAGTACTTC	CASSGQGGHEQYF
.	.	TRBV27	TRBJ2-1	TGTGCCAGCAGTTCCCCGACTAGGTACGATGAGCAGTTCTTC	CASSSPTRYDEQFF
.	TRBD1	TRBV18	TRBJ1-1	TGTGCCAGCTCACCAGGGACAGGGTACGGACGGAACACTGAAGCTTTCTTT	CASSPGTGYGRNTEAFF
.	TRBD1	TRBV7-2	TRBJ1-4	TGTGCCAGCAGCTCTGGACAGGGTGGGGGAGAAAAACTGTTTTTT	CASSSGQGGGEKLFF
.	.	TRBV29-1	TRBJ1-1	TGCAGCGTTGAAGATCGTGGGGCAGAAGAAGCTTTCTTT	CSVEDRGAEEAFF
few	TRBD2	TRBV2	TRBJ2-1	TGTGCCAGCAGTGAAAGCGGGGGCTTCGGGTACAATGAGCAGTTCTTC	CASSESGGFGYNEQFF
.	.	TRBV27	TRBJ1-4	TGTGCCAGCAGTTTCGGCGTGAATGAAAAACTGTTTTTT	CASSFGVNEKLFF
.	.	TRBV29-1	TRBJ2-5	TGCAGCGTGACGACTACCCAAGAGACCCAGTACTTC	CSVTTTQETQYF
.	TRBD1	TRBV7-2	TRBJ2-1	TGTGCCAGCAGCTTAAGGGGGGACAGGTACAATGAGCAGTTCTTC	CASSLRGDRYNEQFF
.	TRBD2	TRBV5-1	TRBJ2-3	TGCGCCAGCAGCTTGGCGGGACTAGCGGGGAGCACAGATACGCAGTATTTT	CASSLAGLAGSTDTQYF
.	.	TRBV2	TRBJ2-5	TGTGCCAGCAATGAGGGCAACCAAGAGACCCAGTACTTC	CASNEGNQETQYF
few	.	TRBV9	TRBJ2-7	TGTGCCAGCAGCGAGAGGACAGATTCCTACGAGCAGTACTTC	CASSERTDSYEQYF
few	TRBD1	TRBV27	TRBJ1-2	TGTGCCAGCCGGGACAGGGAGAGAGGGGGCTACACCTTC	CASRDRERGGYTF
few	.	TRBV5-1	TRBJ2-1	TGCGCCAGCAGCTTGCAAGATCCTATGAATGAGCAGTTCTTC	CASSLQDPMNEQFF